The 17 T cell receptor beta chains below were found in one sample sequenced in a study of blood T cell repertoires in COVID-19. The repertoire was sequenced with immunoSEQ multiplex PCR; TCRdb's copy has only in-frame clones and lacks some. Of roughly 250,000 clones in the sample, about nine tenths are singletons; the top ten hold about 4%. The sequencing input was peripheral blood. The receptors derive from a woman aged 40 to 55 with acute or convalescent COVID-19.

The chain joins TRBV7-7 to TRBJ1-4, with TRBD1 as a possible D gene (5 bases). The CDR3 loop spans 15 amino acids. The V gene lost 5 bases and the J gene lost 4 bases, with 14 bases spanning the gap. CDR1 SSHAT and CDR2 FNYEAQ come from the germline V gene (reference sequence). The CDR3 DNA follows: TGTGCCAGCAGCCCCTCGCTAGGGGATAATGAAAAACTGTTTTTT. Residues: CASSPSLGDNEKLFF.

The chain uses TRBV9 and TRBJ1-2; D is perhaps TRBD1 (5 bases). Trimming left V 4 bases short and J 4 bases short, with 14 bases between. The CDR3 consists of 14 residues. Per the germline V gene, CDR1 is SGDLS and CDR2 is YYNGEE. This CDR3 reads CASSSPPGSYGYTF. The CDR3 DNA reads TGTGCCAGCAGCTCCCCTCCAGGGTCCTATGGCTACACCTTC.

V and J are TRBV6-6 and TRBJ2-2; tentatively, D is TRBD1 (5 bases). Trimming removed 8 bases at V and 7 bases at J, with 20 bases between. CDR1 and CDR2 from the germline V gene are MNHNY and SVGAGI (reference sequence). This CDR3 region has 15 residues. The CDR3 DNA is TGTGCCAGCTCCACGCTCAGGGTAACCGTCGGGGAGCTGTTTTTT. It encodes CASSTLRVTVGELFF.

This rearrangement joins TRBV19 to TRBJ1-3; D uncertain. Germline CDR1 is LNHDA and CDR2 is SQIVND (reference sequence). This CDR3 contains 16 residues. The ends were cut back, 3 bases at V and 0 bases at J, with 12 bases in the middle. DNA of the CDR3: TGTGCCAGTAGTATTTACGACGGAGGCTCTGGAAACACCATATATTTT. Translated: CASSIYDGGSGNTIYF.

A few counts support this clone. The chain has TRBV5-1 and TRBJ1-5, with D maybe TRBD1 (5 bases). Germline values: CDR1 SGHRS, CDR2 YFSETQ. This CDR3 has 14 amino acids. Trimming took 4 bases from V and 3 from J, leaving 11 bases between them. The CDR3 coding sequence is TGCGCCAGCAGCCCGGGGGGGGTCAATCAGCCCCAGCATTTT. Translated, it gives CASSPGGVNQPQHF.

The chain has TRBV4-2 and TRBJ2-2; 11 positions match TRBD1. V lost 3 bases and J lost 5; bases outside the gene matches: 11. The CDR3 loop spans 18 amino acids. Germline lookup yields CDR1 LGHNA and CDR2 YNFKEQ. The CDR3 loop is CASSHLGMGQGGTGELFF. For the CDR3, the DNA is TGTGCCAGCAGCCACTTAGGAATGGGACAGGGGGGGACCGGGGAGCTGTTTTTT.

The table lists this clone with a few counts. V is TRBV7-2 and J is TRBJ1-1; D is unclear. The CDR3 has 17 residues. Germline V gene lookup returns CDR1 SGHTA and CDR2 FQGNSA. V was shortened by 5 bases and J by 1 base, with 20 bases between the two germline ends. This CDR3 reads CASSTPRTDWENTEAFF. CDR3 DNA sequence: TGTGCCAGCAGCACCCCCCGGACGGACTGGGAGAACACTGAAGCTTTCTTT.

This chain connects TRBV3-1 (or the pseudogene TRBV3-2) to TRBJ2-5, with D perhaps TRBD2 (6 bases). Trimming took off 0 bases at V and 0 bases at J, with 11 bases between the two ends. Germline values: CDR1 LGHDT, CDR2 YNNKEL (reference sequence). The CDR3 has 16 residues. CDR3 sequence (DNA): TGTGCCAGCAGCCAAGATGGCGGGACGGACCAAGAGACCCAGTACTTC. Its protein is CASSQDGGTDQETQYF.

This clone was counted once. The rearrangement links TRBV2 to TRBJ1-6; 8 bases match TRBD1. V shed 7 bases and J 5 bases; nucleotides not matched to a gene: 10. CDR3 length: 16 residues. Germline V gene data show CDR1 as SNHLY and CDR2 as FYNNEI. The CDR3 loop is CASTFMTGVDNSPLHF. Here the CDR3 DNA reads TGTGCCAGCACCTTCATGACAGGGGTGGATAATTCACCCCTCCACTTT.

The rearrangement links TRBV5-1 to TRBJ1-4; TRBD1 matches at 7 bases. In germline, CDR1 is SGHRS, CDR2 YFSETQ. J lost 3 bases, V lost 7 bases, and 3 bases had no gene match. The CDR3 is 13 residues long. The CDR3 sequence is CASSTGPNEKLFF. The CDR3 DNA reads as TGCGCCAGCTCGACAGGGCCTAATGAAAAACTGTTTTTT.

The chain couples TRBV27 to TRBJ2-3, with TRBD2 as a possible D gene (5 bases). Germline loops: CDR1 MNHEY, CDR2 SMNVEV (reference sequence). CDR3 length: 15 residues. V was trimmed by 2 bases and J by 5 bases, leaving 14 bases between them. The CDR3 nucleotides read TGTGCCAGCAGTTTAGGTAGGGTCGGGGAAGATACGCAGTATTTT. Translating gives CASSLGRVGEDTQYF.

The V gene is TRBV5-1, the J gene TRBJ2-5, with 7 bases lining up with TRBD1. V dropped 3 bases and J dropped 0; count of bases not matched to a gene: 2. This CDR3 comprises 14 residues. CDR1 and CDR2 (germline): SGHRS, YFSETQ. CDR3 nucleotides: TGCGCCAGCAGCTACGGGACAGACCAAGAGACCCAGTACTTC. It codes for CASSYGTDQETQYF. Full variable domain (remainder filled in from reference TRBV5-1 and TRBJ2-5): KAGVTQTPRYLIKTRGQQVTLSCSPISGHRSVSWYQQTPGQGLQFLFEYFSETQRNKGNFPGRFSGRQFSNSRSEMNVSTLELGDSALYLCASSYGTDQETQYFGPGTRLLVL.

This chain uses TRBV10-3 with TRBJ2-2, with D hard to call. The CDR3 sequence is 17 residues long. Germline values: CDR1 ENHRY, CDR2 SYGVKD. V shed 4 bases and J shed 3 bases, with 18 bases lying between them. Written as DNA, the CDR3 is TGTGCCATCAGTGCGGCCCCAGGAAAAGTGGACACCGGGGAGCTGTTTTTT. Translated: CAISAAPGKVDTGELFF.

This clone has a single count. The V and J genes are TRBV18 and TRBJ2-1, with 9 bases matching TRBD1. This CDR3 is 16 amino acids long. J gave up 3 bases and V 1 base, and 4 bases lay outside the gene matches. Germline loops: CDR1 KGHSH, CDR2 LQKENI. The CDR3 DNA is TGTGCCAGCTCACCACACATGACAGGGGGCTACAATGAGCAGTTCTTC. As protein: CASSPHMTGGYNEQFF.

This chain uses TRBV14 with TRBJ1-1, with D maybe TRBD1 (5 bases). This CDR3 is built from 13 residues. Germline V gives CDR1 SGHDN, CDR2 FVKESK. V was pared by 4 bases and J by 9 bases, with 15 bases between. The CDR3 sequence: CASSPPVGAQAFF. CDR3 sequence (DNA): TGTGCCAGCAGCCCCCCTGTTGGGGCTCAAGCTTTCTTT.

The chain couples TRBV19 to TRBJ1-1, with no clear D. Germline CDR1 LNHDA, CDR2 SQIVND (reference sequence). CDR3 size: 12 residues. Trimming cost V 4 bases and J 8 bases, with 11 bases left between them. In DNA, the CDR3 is TGTGCCAGTAGTACGGACTTTGAAGAAGCTTTCTTT. Encoded protein: CASSTDFEEAFF. Filled out from reference TRBV19 and TRBJ1-1, the complete variable domain reads DGGITQSPKYLFRKEGQNVTLSCEQNLNHDAMYWYRQDPGQGLRLIYYSQIVNDFQKGDIAEGYSVSREKKESFPLTVTSAQKNPTAFYLCASSTDFEEAFFGQGTRLTVV.

This clone appeared a single time. The rearrangement joins TRBV5-6 to TRBJ2-7; TRBD2 matches at 10 bases. The CDR3 runs to 14 residues. Germline CDR1 and CDR2: SGHDT and YYEEEE. V lost 3 bases to trimming and J lost 3 bases; unmatched junction nucleotides: 3. CDR3 coding DNA: TGTGCCAGCAGCTCAGGACTAGCGGTCTACGAGCAGTACGTC. Its protein is CASSSGLAVYEQYV.